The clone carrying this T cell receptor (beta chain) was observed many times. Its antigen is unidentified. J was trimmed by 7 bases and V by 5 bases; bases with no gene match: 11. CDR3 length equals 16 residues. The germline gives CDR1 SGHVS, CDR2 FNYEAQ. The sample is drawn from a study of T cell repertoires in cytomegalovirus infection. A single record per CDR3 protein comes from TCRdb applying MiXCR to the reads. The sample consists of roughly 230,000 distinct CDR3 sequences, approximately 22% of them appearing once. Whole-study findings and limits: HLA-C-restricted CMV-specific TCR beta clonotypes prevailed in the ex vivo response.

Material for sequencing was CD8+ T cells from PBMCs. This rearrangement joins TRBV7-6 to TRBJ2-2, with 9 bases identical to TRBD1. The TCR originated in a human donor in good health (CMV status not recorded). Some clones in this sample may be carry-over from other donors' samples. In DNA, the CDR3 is TGTGCCAGCAGCCTCACACCGACAGGGGGGAACGGGGAGCTGTTTTTT. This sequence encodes CASSLTPTGGNGELFF.